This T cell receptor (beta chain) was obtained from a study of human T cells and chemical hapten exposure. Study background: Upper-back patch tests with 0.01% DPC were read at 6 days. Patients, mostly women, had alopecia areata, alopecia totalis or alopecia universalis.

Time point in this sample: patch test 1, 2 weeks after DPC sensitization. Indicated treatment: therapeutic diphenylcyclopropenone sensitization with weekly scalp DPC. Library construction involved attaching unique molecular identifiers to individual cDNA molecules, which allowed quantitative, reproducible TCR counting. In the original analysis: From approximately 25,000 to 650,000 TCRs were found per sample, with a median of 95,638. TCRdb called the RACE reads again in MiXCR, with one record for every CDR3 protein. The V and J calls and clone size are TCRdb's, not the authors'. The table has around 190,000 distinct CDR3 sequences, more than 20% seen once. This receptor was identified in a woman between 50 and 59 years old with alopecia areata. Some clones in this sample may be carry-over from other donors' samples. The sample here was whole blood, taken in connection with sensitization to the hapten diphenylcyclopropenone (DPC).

CDR3 nucleotide sequence: TGCGCCAGCAGCTTGGTCCTAGGGACTAGCAGGAATGAGCAGTTCTTC. Its protein product is CASSLVLGTSRNEQFF. The chain combines TRBV5-1 with TRBJ2-1; 9 nucleotides align to TRBD2. The junction had 8 bases not matched to a gene; V was cut back by 0 bases and J by 7 bases. This CDR3 is built from 16 residues. The germline gives CDR1 SGHRS, CDR2 YFSETQ.